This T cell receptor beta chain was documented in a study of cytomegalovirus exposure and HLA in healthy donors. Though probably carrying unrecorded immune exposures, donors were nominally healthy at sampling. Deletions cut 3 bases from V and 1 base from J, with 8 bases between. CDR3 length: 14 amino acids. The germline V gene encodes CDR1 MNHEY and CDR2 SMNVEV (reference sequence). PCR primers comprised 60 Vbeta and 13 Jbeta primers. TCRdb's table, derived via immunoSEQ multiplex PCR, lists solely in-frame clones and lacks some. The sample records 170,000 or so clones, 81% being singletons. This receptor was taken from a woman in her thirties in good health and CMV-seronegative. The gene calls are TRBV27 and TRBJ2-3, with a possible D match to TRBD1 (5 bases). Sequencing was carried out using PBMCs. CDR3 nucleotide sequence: TGTGCCAGCAGTTTCTGGGGCCGCACAGATACGCAGTATTTT. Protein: CASSFWGRTDTQYF.